Shown below are 18 T cell receptor beta chains from a single sample sequenced in a study of CD8+CD57+ T cells in acquired aplastic anemia. CD8+CD57+ cell expansion, shown by flow cytometry, had occurred in the patients selected for sequencing. TCR beta VDJ and CDR3 profiling used genomic DNA as template. Each CDR3 protein is one row after TCRdb ran MiXCR on the reads. The table includes about 200,000 distinct CDR3 sequences, over 40% detected once. The specimen was sorted CD4+, CD8+, or CD8+CD57+ T cells (not recorded which) from PBMCs. These TCRs come from a human donor with aplastic anemia.

This chain uses TRBV7-9 with TRBJ1-2, with 7 bases matching TRBD1. The length of the CDR3 is 16 residues. Per germline, CDR1 SEHNR and CDR2 FQNEAQ (reference sequence). V lost 4 bases and J lost 0; bases outside the gene matches: 8. The DNA of the CDR3 is TGTGCCAGCAGCTACCGGGGGACAGTAGCTAACTATGGCTACACCTTC. This codes for CASSYRGTVANYGYTF.

The table lists this clonotype with many counts. This chain uses TRBV4-1 with TRBJ1-6; D unresolved. This CDR3 spans 14 amino acids. The V gene lost 3 bases and the J gene lost 7 bases, with 10 bases spanning the gap. In germline, CDR1 is MGHRA, CDR2 YSYEKL. CDR3 in DNA: TGCGCCAGCAGCCAGCCTACACAGAATTCACCCCTCCACTTT. Residues: CASSQPTQNSPLHF.

The V and J genes are TRBV20-1 and TRBJ2-7; TRBD2 is a possible D gene (5 bases). This CDR3 is built from 11 residues. Trimming shortened V by 6 bases and J by 6 bases, and 12 bases separated the two germline ends. CDR1 and CDR2 from the germline V gene are DFQATT and SNEGSKA (reference sequence). CDR3 in amino acids: CSAGGLREQYF. The CDR3 DNA is TGCAGTGCCGGAGGACTCCGCGAGCAGTACTTC.

The chain employs TRBV10-2 and TRBJ2-7; 13 nucleotides agree with TRBD2. The germline V gene has CDR1 WSHSY and CDR2 SAAADI. The CDR3 covers 16 residues. V trimming: 6 bases; J trimming: 2 bases; junction bases outside the gene matches: 7. The CDR3 bases are TGCGCCAGCAGCGTTGGACTAGCGGGGGCCGCCTACGAGCAGTACTTC. This gives the protein CASSVGLAGAAYEQYF.

Remarks on this clonotype: A read error is likely, as this CDR3 ends without the conserved phenylalanine or tryptophan. The limits of the CDR3 on the DNA are not certain, so only TCRdb's listed CDR3 is given. V is TRBV5-1 and J is TRBJ2-6; no DNA check was done on the table's D call, TRBD2. The CDR3 length equals 10 residues, ends included. CDR1 is SGHRS, CDR2 YFSETQ, per germline. This CDR3 reads CASSSDPGGV.

This clonotype was observed a few times. The chain carries TRBV4-1 and TRBJ1-1, with D uncertain. Deletions cut 3 bases from V and 3 bases from J, with 11 bases between. Germline-derived CDR1 and CDR2 are MGHRA and YSYEKL. CDR3 length: 14 residues. CDR3: CASSQTVVDTEAFF. In nucleotides, the CDR3 is TGCGCCAGCAGCCAGACTGTGGTTGACACTGAAGCTTTCTTT.

In its sample, this clonotype was seen many times. The chain uses TRBV3-1 and TRBJ2-7; D might be TRBD2 (7 bases). V shed 8 bases and J shed 4 bases, with 9 bases lying between them. CDR3 length: 11 amino acids. CDR1 is LGHDT, CDR2 YNNKEL, per germline (reference sequence). The CDR3 region has the DNA TGTGCCAGCGGGAGGGGGTACGAGCAGTACTTC. Amino acids: CASGRGYEQYF.

This clonotype was seen ten or more times. The V gene is TRBV5-1, the J gene TRBJ2-1; TRBD1 aligns across 10 bases. CDR1 is SGHRS, CDR2 YFSETQ, per germline. The CDR3 loop spans 15 amino acids. V gave up 0 bases and J gave up 6 bases; unmatched junction bases: 3. The CDR3 region is CASSLGQGAINEQFF. As DNA, the CDR3 is TGCGCCAGCAGCTTGGGACAGGGGGCAATCAATGAGCAGTTCTTC.

This clonotype was seen only once. This sequence joins TRBV7-2 and TRBJ2-1; maybe TRBD2 (7 bases). Germline V gene sequence: CDR1 SGHTA, CDR2 FQGNSA. The CDR3 is 16 residues long. The germline V and J ends were trimmed by 4 bases and 3 bases, with 16 bases remaining between them. CDR3 coding DNA: TGTGCCAGCAGCTCACCAAGGGGGGGCAGCTACAATGAGCAGTTCTTC. This translates into CASSSPRGGSYNEQFF.

V and J are TRBV29-1 and TRBJ2-5; 12 bases match TRBD2. The CDR3 is made up of 15 amino acids. The J segment lost 3 bases and the V segment lost 6 bases, leaving 8 bases of the junction unmatched. Germline V gene data show CDR1 as SQVTM and CDR2 as ANQGSEA. Written as DNA, the CDR3 is TGCAGCGTAACCGGACTAGCGGGATGGGAAGAGACCCAGTACTTC. This encodes CSVTGLAGWEETQYF.

The chain couples TRBV11-1 to TRBJ2-3; the D gene is possibly TRBD1 (5 bases). The CDR3 has 14 residues. Germline CDR1 SGHAT, CDR2 FQDESV (reference sequence). V was trimmed by 5 bases and J by 0 bases, leaving 9 bases between them. The CDR3 reads CASSLTDSTDTQYF. CDR3 DNA sequence: TGTGCCAGCAGCCTGACAGATAGCACAGATACGCAGTATTTT.

This sequence joins TRBV15 and TRBJ2-5; the D gene is possibly TRBD2 (6 bases). CDR3 length: 14 amino acids. Germline CDR1 reads LNHNV; CDR2 reads YYDKDF (reference sequence). The V and J ends lost 5 bases and 2 bases respectively, with 12 bases between them. The CDR3 DNA is TGTGCCACCAGCGGGGGGACCGGGCAAGAGACCCAGTACTTC. This gives the protein CATSGGTGQETQYF. Full variable domain (missing parts from reference TRBV15 and TRBJ2-5): DAMVIQNPRYQVTQFGKPVTLSCSQTLNHNVMYWYQQKSSQAPKLLFHYYDKDFNNEADTPDNFQSRRPNTSFCFLDIRSPGLGDTAMYLCATSGGTGQETQYFGPGTRLLVL.

The chain combines TRBV2 with TRBJ2-7, with D possibly being TRBD1 (5 bases). Trimming shortened V by 8 bases and J by 7 bases, and 18 bases separated the two germline ends. This CDR3 has 13 amino acids. Germline V gene sequence: CDR1 SNHLY, CDR2 FYNNEI. CDR3 coding DNA: TGTGCCAGCGCACAACAGGAGAAAGGAGAGCAGTACTTC. This codes for CASAQQEKGEQYF.

This chain uses TRBV10-3 with TRBJ2-7; TRBD1 aligns across 7 bases. V trimming: 10 bases; J trimming: 3 bases; junction bases outside the gene matches: 9. This CDR3 comprises 13 residues. Germline loops: CDR1 ENHRY, CDR2 SYGVKD. This CDR3 reads CATKPGTDYEQYF. The CDR3 nucleotides read TGTGCCACCAAACCCGGGACAGACTACGAGCAGTACTTC.

In its sample, this clonotype was seen many times. The gene calls are TRBV28 and TRBJ2-5, with D possibly TRBD1 on 5 matching bases. The length of the CDR3 is 14 residues. Germline CDR1 is MDHEN and CDR2 is SYDVKM. The V end was cut by 5 bases, the J end by 5 bases, with 15 bases between. The CDR3 spells CASSPSSTVETQYF. In DNA form, the CDR3 reads TGTGCCAGCAGTCCTTCCTCGACAGTGGAGACCCAGTACTTC. The complete variable domain, with remaining parts taken from reference TRBV28 and TRBJ2-5, reads DVKVTQSSRYLVKRTGEKVFLECVQDMDHENMFWYRQDPGLGLRLIYFSYDVKMKEKGDIPEGYSVSREKKERFSLILESASTNQTSMYLCASSPSSTVETQYFGPGTRLLVL.

Note on this clonotype: Because it lacks the conserved phenylalanine or tryptophan at the end, this CDR3 is likely a read error. The chain links TRBV10-2 to TRBJ2-3; TRBD1 aligns across 8 bases. This CDR3 is 14 amino acids long. Per the germline V gene, CDR1 is WSHSY and CDR2 is SAAADI. V gave up 6 bases and J gave up 4 bases; unmatched junction bases: 6. The DNA of the CDR3 is TGCGCCAGCAGGAACAGGGGGGAGGCAGATACGCAGTATTCT. It translates to CASRNRGEADTQYS.

The CDR3 sequence: CASSWGLTYEQYF. In DNA form, the CDR3 reads TGTGCCAGCAGCTGGGGCCTCACCTACGAGCAGTACTTC. The chain uses TRBV7-9 and TRBJ2-7, with D maybe TRBD1 (5 bases). From germline, CDR1 is SEHNR and CDR2 FQNEAQ (reference sequence). The CDR3 runs to 13 residues. The V gene lost 4 bases and the J gene lost 2 bases, with 9 bases spanning the gap. Using reference TRBV7-9 and TRBJ2-7 for the parts outside the CDR3, the full variable domain is DTGVSQNPRHKITKRGQNVTFRCDPISEHNRLYWYRQTLGQGPEFLTYFQNEAQLEKSRLLSDRFSAERPKGSFSTLEIQRTEQGDSAMYLCASSWGLTYEQYFGPGTRLTVT.

There are a few counts of this clonotype. The rearrangement uses TRBV28 and TRBJ2-1; tentative D call: TRBD2 (7 bases). Germline CDR1 MDHEN, CDR2 SYDVKM. With 7 bases removed from V and 8 bases from J, the gap between germline ends came to 18 bases. The CDR3 has 14 residues. CDR3 coding DNA: TGTGCCAGCAAAGGTGGGGGGGGCTCGCATGAGCAGTTCTTC. Residues: CASKGGGGSHEQFF.